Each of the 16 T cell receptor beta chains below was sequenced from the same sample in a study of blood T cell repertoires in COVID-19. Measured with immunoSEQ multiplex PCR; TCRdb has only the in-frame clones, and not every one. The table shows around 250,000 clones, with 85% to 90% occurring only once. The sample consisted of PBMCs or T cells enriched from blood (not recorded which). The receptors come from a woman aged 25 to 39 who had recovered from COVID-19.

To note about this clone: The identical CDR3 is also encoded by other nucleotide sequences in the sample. The DNA of the CDR3 is TGTGCCAGCAGTGTAGCGGGAGGGCCAGATACGCAGTATTTT. This sequence encodes CASSVAGGPDTQYF. The genes are TRBV6-4 and TRBJ2-3, with 11 bases fitting TRBD2. In germline, CDR1 is MRHNA, CDR2 SNTAGT. The J segment lost 4 bases and the V segment lost 4 bases, leaving 1 base of the junction unmatched. The CDR3 is 14 amino acids.

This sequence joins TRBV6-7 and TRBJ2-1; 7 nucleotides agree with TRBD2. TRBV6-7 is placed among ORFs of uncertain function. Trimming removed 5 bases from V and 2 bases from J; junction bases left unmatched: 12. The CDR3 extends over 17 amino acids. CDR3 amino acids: CASSTVSGTTTYNEQFF. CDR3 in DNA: TGTGCCAGCAGTACCGTCAGCGGGACTACTACCTACAATGAGCAGTTCTTC.

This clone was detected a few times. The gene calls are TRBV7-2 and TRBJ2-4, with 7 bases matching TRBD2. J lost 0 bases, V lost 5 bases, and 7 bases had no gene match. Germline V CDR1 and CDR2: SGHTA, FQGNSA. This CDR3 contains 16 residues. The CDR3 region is CASSQTSSQAKNIQYF. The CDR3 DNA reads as TGTGCCAGCAGCCAGACTAGCTCTCAAGCCAAAAACATTCAGTACTTC.

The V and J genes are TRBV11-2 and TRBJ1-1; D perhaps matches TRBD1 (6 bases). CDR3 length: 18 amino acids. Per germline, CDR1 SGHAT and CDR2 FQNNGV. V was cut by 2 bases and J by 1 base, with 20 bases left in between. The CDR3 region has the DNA TGTGCCAGCAGCTTATCCGGGATCAGGCAGGGGAGGAACACTGAAGCTTTCTTT. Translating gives CASSLSGIRQGRNTEAFF. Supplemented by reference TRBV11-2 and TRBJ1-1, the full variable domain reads EAGVAQSPRYKIIEKRQSVAFWCNPISGHATLYWYQQILGQGPKLLIQFQNNGVVDDSQLPKDRFSAERLKGVDSTLKIQPAKLEDSAVYLCASSLSGIRQGRNTEAFFGQGTRLTVV.

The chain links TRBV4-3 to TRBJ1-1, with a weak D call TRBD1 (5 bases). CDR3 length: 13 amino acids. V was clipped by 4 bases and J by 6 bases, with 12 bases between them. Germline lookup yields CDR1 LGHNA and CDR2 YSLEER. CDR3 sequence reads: CASSPILRAEAFF. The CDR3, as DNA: TGCGCCAGCAGCCCTATACTCAGGGCTGAAGCTTTCTTT.

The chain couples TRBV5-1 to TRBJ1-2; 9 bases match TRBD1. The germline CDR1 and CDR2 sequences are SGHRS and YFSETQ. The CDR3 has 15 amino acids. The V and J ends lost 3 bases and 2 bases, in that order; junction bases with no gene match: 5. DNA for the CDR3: TGCGCCAGCAGCTCCGGACAGGGGTCAAACTATGGCTACACCTTC. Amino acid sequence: CASSSGQGSNYGYTF.

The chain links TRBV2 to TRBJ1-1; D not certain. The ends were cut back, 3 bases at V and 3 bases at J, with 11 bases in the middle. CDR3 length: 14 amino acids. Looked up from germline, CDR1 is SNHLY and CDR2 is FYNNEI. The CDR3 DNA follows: TGTGCCAGCAGTGAGAGGCCGGCGGACACTGAAGCTTTCTTT. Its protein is CASSERPADTEAFF.

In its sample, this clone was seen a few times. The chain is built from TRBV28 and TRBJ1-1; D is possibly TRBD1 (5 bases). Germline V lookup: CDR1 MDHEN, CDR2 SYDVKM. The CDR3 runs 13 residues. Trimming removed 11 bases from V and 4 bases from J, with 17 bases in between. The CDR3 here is CAYQSRAGTEAFF. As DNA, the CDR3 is TGTGCCTACCAATCCAGGGCTGGCACTGAAGCTTTCTTT.

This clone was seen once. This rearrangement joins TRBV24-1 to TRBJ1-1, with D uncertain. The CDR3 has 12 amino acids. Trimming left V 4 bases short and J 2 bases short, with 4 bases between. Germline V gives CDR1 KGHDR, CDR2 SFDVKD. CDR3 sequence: CATSDLNTEAFF. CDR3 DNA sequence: TGTGCCACCAGTGACTTAAACACTGAAGCTTTCTTT.

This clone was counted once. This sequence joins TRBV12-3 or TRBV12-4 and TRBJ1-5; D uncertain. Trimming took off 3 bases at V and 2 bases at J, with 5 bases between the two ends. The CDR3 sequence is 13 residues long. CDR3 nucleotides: TGTGCCAGCAGTTTTCGGGGCAATCAGCCCCAGCATTTT. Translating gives CASSFRGNQPQHF.

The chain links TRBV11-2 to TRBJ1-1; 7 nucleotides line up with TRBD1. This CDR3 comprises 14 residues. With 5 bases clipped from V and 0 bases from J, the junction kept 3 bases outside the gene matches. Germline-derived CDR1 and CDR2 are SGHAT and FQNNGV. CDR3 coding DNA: TGTGCCAGCAGCCGGCAGGGGGTGAACACTGAAGCTTTCTTT. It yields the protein CASSRQGVNTEAFF.

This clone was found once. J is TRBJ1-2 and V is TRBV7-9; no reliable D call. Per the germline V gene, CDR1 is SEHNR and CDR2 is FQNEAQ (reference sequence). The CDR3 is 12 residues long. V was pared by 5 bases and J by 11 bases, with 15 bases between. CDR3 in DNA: TGTGCCAGCAGCCTGGAGGCTGCACGGTACACCTTC. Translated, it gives CASSLEAARYTF.

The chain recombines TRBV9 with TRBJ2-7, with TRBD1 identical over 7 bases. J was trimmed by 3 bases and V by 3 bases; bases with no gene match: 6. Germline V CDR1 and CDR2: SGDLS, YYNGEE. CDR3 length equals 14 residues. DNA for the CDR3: TGTGCCAGCAGCGGCCGGACAGGTTTCTACGAGCAGTACTTC. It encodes CASSGRTGFYEQYF.

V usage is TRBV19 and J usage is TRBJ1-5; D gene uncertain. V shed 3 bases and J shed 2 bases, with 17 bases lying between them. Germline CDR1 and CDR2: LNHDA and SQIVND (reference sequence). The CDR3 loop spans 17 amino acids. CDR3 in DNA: TGTGCCAGTAGTATTACCTCGGGATCCATGGGCAATCAGCCCCAGCATTTT. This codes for CASSITSGSMGNQPQHF.

The CDR3 protein is CASSPRQGDTEAFF. The CDR3 DNA follows: TGTGCCAGCAGCCCGCGACAGGGTGACACTGAAGCTTTCTTT. The chain has TRBV7-3 and TRBJ1-1, with 7 nucleotides matching TRBD1. This CDR3 contains 14 residues. Germline CDR1 and CDR2: SGHTA and FQGTGA. V dropped 5 bases and J dropped 3; count of bases not matched to a gene: 6.

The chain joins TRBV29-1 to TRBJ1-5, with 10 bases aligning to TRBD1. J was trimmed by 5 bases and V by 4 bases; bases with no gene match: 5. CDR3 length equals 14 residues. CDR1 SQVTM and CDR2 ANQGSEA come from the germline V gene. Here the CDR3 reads CSVASGTGDQPQHF. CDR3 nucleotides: TGCAGCGTTGCGTCTGGGACAGGGGATCAGCCCCAGCATTTT.